A selection of T cell receptor beta chains follows, all from one sample in a study of OX40 agonist ivuxolimab in advanced cancers. Assay used: immunoSEQ multiplex PCR; TCRdb lists only in-frame clones, some missing. The sample includes about 51,000 clones, 65% to 85% of them seen just once. The specimen comprised CD4+ or CD8+ T cells sorted from blood, sampled in a trial of the OX40 agonist ivuxolimab. The source of these receptors is an adult with an advanced solid tumor such as melanoma, head and neck, liver or kidney cancer. CDR3s include the opening cysteine and the closing phenylalanine or tryptophan. Each record gives: D gene, J gene, clone size, CDR3 length, V gene, CDR3 protein, CDR3 DNA. D genes are given only for firm matches. Size tells how often a clone was seen (once, few, many) or the class of an expanded clone, and some rows leave it out.

- | TRBJ1-6 | - | 15 | TRBV5-8 | CASSPFGSTNSPLHF | TGTGCCAGCAGCCCCTTCGGGAGCACTAATTCACCCCTCCACTTT
- | TRBJ1-1 | - | 13 | TRBV2 | CASSERDWAEAFF | TGTGCCAGCAGTGAAAGGGATTGGGCTGAAGCTTTCTTT
TRBD1 | TRBJ2-3 | - | 14 | TRBV12-5 | CASGPDRGTDTQYF | TGTGCTAGTGGGCCGGACAGGGGCACAGATACGCAGTATTTT
- | TRBJ2-3 | - | 14 | TRBV4-2 | CASSQEPLSDTQYF | TGTGCCAGCAGCCAAGAACCCCTATCAGATACGCAGTATTTT
- | TRBJ1-2 | - | 15 | TRBV18 | CASSPQGARNYGYTF | TGTGCCAGCTCACCCCAGGGAGCCCGGAACTATGGCTACACCTTC
TRBD1 | TRBJ2-7 | few | 14 | TRBV7-8 | CASSPGTGSYEQYF | TGTGCCAGCAGCCCCGGGACAGGGAGCTACGAGCAGTACTTC
- | TRBJ2-3 | once | 15 | TRBV15 | CATSRFGPGGDTQYF | -
- | TRBJ1-4 | - | 14 | TRBV6-5 | CASRQSVGGEKLFF | TGTGCCAGCCGTCAATCGGTGGGTGGTGAAAAACTGTTTTTT
TRBD2 | TRBJ2-1 | - | 15 | TRBV6-5 | CASTSGGGPHNEQFF | TGTGCCAGCACCAGTGGCGGGGGGCCCCACAATGAGCAGTTCTTC
TRBD1 | TRBJ1-1 | few | 13 | TRBV5-1 | CASTQTGSTEAFF | TGCGCCAGCACACAGACAGGGTCCACTGAAGCTTTCTTT
TRBD1 | TRBJ1-2 | - | 14 | TRBV6-5 | CASSYVGRGYGYTF | TGTGCCAGCAGTTACGTCGGCAGGGGGTATGGCTACACCTTC
TRBD1 | TRBJ1-2 | - | 14 | TRBV9 | CASSVEGAWGGYTF | TGTGCCAGCAGCGTAGAGGGGGCCTGGGGTGGCTACACCTTC
TRBD1 | TRBJ1-2 | - | 14 | TRBV10-3 | CAISDRKQGDGYTF | TGTGCCATCAGTGACCGAAAACAGGGGGATGGCTACACCTTC
TRBD2 | TRBJ2-1 | - | 15 | TRBV7-6 | CASSPWGGAYNEQFF | TGTGCCAGCAGCCCGTGGGGGGGGGCCTACAATGAGCAGTTCTTC
- | TRBJ2-5 | - | 11 | TRBV18 | CASSPGETQYF | TGTGCCAGCTCACCAGGAGAGACCCAGTACTTC
- | TRBJ2-2 | - | 15 | TRBV7-2 | CASTPVPSGTGELFF | TGTGCCAGCACCCCGGTCCCTAGTGGCACCGGGGAGCTGTTTTTT
- | TRBJ1-4 | - | 13 | TRBV29-1 | CSVGTSGGGKLFF | TGCAGCGTTGGGACATCCGGAGGGGGAAAACTGTTTTTT
- | TRBJ1-2 | once | 16 | TRBV4-2 | CASSQDAGAPNYGYTF | TGTGCCAGCAGCCAAGACGCCGGGGCCCCCAACTATGGCTACACCTTC
- | TRBJ1-1 | - | 13 | TRBV6-6 | CASSPQGGTEAFF | TGTGCCAGCAGTCCCCAGGGAGGCACTGAAGCTTTCTTT
TRBD1 | TRBJ2-5 | once | 13 | TRBV10-1 | CAGPAGGGETQYF | TGCGCCGGACCCGCAGGGGGCGGGGAGACCCAGTACTTC
- | TRBJ2-5 | - | 14 | TRBV19 | CASTPGGRQETQYF | TGTGCCAGTACCCCTGGGGGGCGCCAAGAGACCCAGTACTTC
- | TRBJ2-1 | - | 13 | TRBV6-5 | CASSYFQGSEQFF | TGTGCCAGCAGTTACTTCCAGGGGAGTGAGCAGTTCTTC
- | TRBJ2-4 | - | 14 | TRBV6-6 | CASVGERTKNIQYF | TGTGCCAGCGTTGGTGAGCGGACCAAAAACATTCAGTACTTC
TRBD2 | TRBJ2-1 | few | 15 | TRBV7-9 | CASKAGLAGDHEQFF | TGTGCCAGCAAAGCCGGACTAGCGGGGGATCATGAGCAGTTCTTC
- | TRBJ2-1 | - | 15 | TRBV19 | CASRDRGGPYNEQFF | TGTGCCAGTAGAGATAGGGGGGGCCCCTACAATGAGCAGTTCTTC
TRBD1 | TRBJ2-1 | - | 16 | TRBV7-3 | CASSLTPTGARREQFF | TGTGCCAGCAGCCTTACCCCCACAGGGGCGCGGAGGGAGCAGTTCTTC
TRBD2 | TRBJ2-7 | once | 16 | TRBV5-1 | CASSPAGGLGRPEQYF | TGCGCCAGCAGCCCGGCGGGAGGTCTCGGGCGGCCCGAGCAGTACTTC
- | TRBJ2-7 | - | 13 | TRBV12-5 | CASGVDISYEQYF | TGTGCTAGTGGTGTAGACATCTCCTACGAGCAGTACTTC
- | TRBJ1-2 | - | 11 | TRBV29-1 | CSVELNYGYTF | TGCAGCGTTGAATTGAACTATGGCTACACCTTC
- | TRBJ2-5 | - | 13 | TRBV19 | CASRPYREETQYF | TGTGCCAGTCGTCCCTACAGGGAAGAGACCCAGTACTTC
- | TRBJ2-3 | once | 11 | TRBV6-5 | CASSHGDTQYF | TGTGCCAGCAGTCACGGAGATACGCAGTATTTT
- | TRBJ2-3 | once | 14 | TRBV21-1 | CASSKEGRGDTQYF | TGTGCCAGCAGCAAAGAGGGCAGGGGAGATACGCAGTATTTT
- | TRBJ2-3 | - | 14 | TRBV6-6 | CASSRGGPTDTQYF | TGTGCCAGCAGTAGAGGGGGACCCACAGATACGCAGTATTTT
TRBD1 | TRBJ2-1 | - | 17 | TRBV4-1 | CASSHGTVSLLFNEQFF | TGCGCCAGCAGCCACGGGACAGTTAGCCTTCTTTTCAATGAGCAGTTCTTC
TRBD1 | TRBJ1-6 | - | 16 | TRBV4-2 | CASSPEVRGLSSPLHF | TGTGCCAGCAGCCCTGAGGTCAGGGGGCTCTCCTCACCCCTCCACTTT
- | TRBJ1-1 | once | 13 | TRBV6-6 | CASSSSANTEAFF | TGTGCCAGCAGTAGCTCAGCGAACACTGAAGCTTTCTTT
- | TRBJ1-1 | - | 14 | TRBV6-1 | CASSDRQGGTEAFF | TGTGCCAGCAGTGATCGGCAGGGTGGTACTGAAGCTTTCTTT
- | TRBJ2-6 | - | 14 | TRBV5-5 | CASSGGVGANVLTF | TGTGCCAGCAGCGGTGGGGTGGGGGCCAACGTCCTGACTTTC
TRBD2 | TRBJ2-1 | - | 15 | TRBV18 | CASSPRTSSYNEQFF | TGTGCCAGCTCACCACGGACTAGCTCCTACAATGAGCAGTTCTTC
- | TRBJ1-2 | - | 15 | TRBV7-2 | CASSSPSGVNYGYTF | TGTGCCAGCAGTTCTCCCTCTGGAGTCAACTATGGCTACACCTTC
TRBD1 | TRBJ2-1 | - | 15 | TRBV19 | CASSSETGRGNEQFF | TGTGCCAGTAGTTCCGAGACAGGGCGAGGCAATGAGCAGTTCTTC
TRBD2 | TRBJ2-7 | - | 17 | TRBV11-2 | CASSQGLAGGGAYEQYF | TGTGCCAGCAGCCAGGGACTAGCGGGGGGCGGGGCCTACGAGCAGTACTTC
- | TRBJ2-1 | few | 15 | TRBV4-3 | CASSIFTGSYNEQFF | TGCGCCAGCAGCATTTTCACAGGGTCCTACAATGAGCAGTTCTTC
- | TRBJ1-3 | - | 13 | TRBV6-6 | CASSYGPGNTIYF | TGTGCCAGCAGTTACGGCCCTGGAAACACCATATATTTT
- | TRBJ2-3 | - | 12 | TRBV28 | CASSPPRDTQYF | TGTGCCAGCAGCCCCCCGCGAGATACGCAGTATTTT
- | TRBJ1-2 | - | 17 | TRBV7-9 | CASSLDRFGGENYGYTF | TGTGCCAGCAGCTTAGACAGGTTCGGGGGCGAGAACTATGGCTACACCTTC
TRBD1 | TRBJ2-2 | - | 18 | TRBV6-1 | CASSGPPGQGKRTGELFF | TGTGCCAGCAGTGGCCCCCCGGGACAGGGGAAAAGGACCGGGGAGCTGTTTTTT
- | TRBJ1-2 | - | 18 | TRBV1 | CTSSQRGGQGIPWSGYTF | TGCACCAGCAGCCAACGGGGGGGACAGGGAATACCCTGGAGTGGCTACACCTTC
TRBD2 | TRBJ2-7 | - | 15 | TRBV29-1 | CSVEVPAGGIGEQYF | TGCAGCGTTGAGGTGCCAGCGGGGGGCATCGGGGAGCAGTACTTC
- | TRBJ2-5 | once | 13 | TRBV7-2 | CASSFKGQETQYF | TGTGCCAGCAGCTTCAAGGGTCAAGAGACCCAGTACTTC
- | TRBJ1-3 | once | 14 | TRBV7-2 | CASRGDGPRNTIYF | TGTGCCAGCAGGGGGGACGGCCCCAGAAACACCATATATTTT